These 3 T cell receptor beta chains were all obtained from the same sample, sequenced in a study of blood T cell repertoires in COVID-19. Data came from immunoSEQ multiplex PCR; TCRdb stores just in-frame clones and leaves some out. Here the sample spans roughly 500,000 clones, about 88% being singletons. The sample consisted of peripheral blood. The receptors here all came from a man between 18 and 29 years old with COVID-19, enrolled during active disease.

J is TRBJ1-5 and V is TRBV14; D is perhaps TRBD1 (6 bases). The CDR3 has 15 amino acids. Trimming pared 4 bases from V and 7 bases from J, leaving 17 bases between. Per germline, CDR1 SGHDN and CDR2 FVKESK. The CDR3 spells CASSPIQGMCQPQHF. As DNA, the CDR3 is TGTGCCAGCAGCCCTATACAGGGCATGTGCCAGCCCCAGCATTTT. The full variable domain, with the rest looked up from reference TRBV14 and TRBJ1-5, is EAGVTQFPSHSVIEKGQTVTLRCDPISGHDNLYWYRRVMGKEIKFLLHFVKESKQDESGMPNNRFLAERTGGTYSTLKVQPAELEDSGVYFCASSPIQGMCQPQHFGDGTRLSIL.

This sequence joins TRBV19 and TRBJ2-1; TRBD1 aligns across 10 bases. Per the germline V gene, CDR1 is LNHDA and CDR2 is SQIVND (reference sequence). V lost 8 bases to trimming and J lost 4 bases; unmatched junction nucleotides: 5. This CDR3 is built from 14 residues. The CDR3 reads CASRDRGPYNEQFF. The DNA for the CDR3 is TGTGCCAGTCGCGACAGGGGGCCTTACAATGAGCAGTTCTTC.

This chain's CDR3 is CASSYSIAQGERGYTF. Written as DNA, the CDR3 is TGTGCCAGCAGTTACTCGATCGCACAGGGGGAAAGGGGCTACACCTTC. This chain links TRBV6-5 with TRBJ1-2; 8 bases map to TRBD1. V lost 0 bases and J lost 8; bases outside the gene matches: 11. The CDR3 runs to 16 residues. CDR1 and CDR2 (germline): MNHEY, SVGAGI.